These 26 T cell receptor beta chains were sequenced from one sample in a study of OX40 agonist ivuxolimab in advanced cancers. The protocol was immunoSEQ multiplex PCR, while the TCRdb copy is restricted to in-frame clones and leaves out a portion. This sample has fewer than 100,000 clones, with roughly 93% found just once. The source was CD4+ or CD8+ T cells sorted from blood, collected in a trial of the OX40 agonist ivuxolimab. The origin of the receptors is an adult with an advanced solid tumor such as melanoma, head and neck, liver or kidney cancer.

This clone was seen just once. The chain links TRBV6-5 to TRBJ2-7; 11 nucleotides match TRBD1. Looked up from germline, CDR1 is MNHEY and CDR2 is SVGAGI. Trimming cost V 2 bases and J 4 bases; bases outside gene matches: 7. There are 16 residues in the CDR3. The CDR3 loop reads CASSYGSGTGGYEQYF. CDR3 coding DNA: TGTGCCAGCAGTTACGGTTCCGGGACAGGGGGTTACGAGCAGTACTTC.

The chain is built from TRBV6-5 and TRBJ2-7; D is perhaps TRBD2 (5 bases). The length of the CDR3 is 13 residues. The V and J ends lost 7 bases and 0 bases respectively, with 10 bases between them. From germline, CDR1 is MNHEY and CDR2 SVGAGI. This CDR3 is CASNRADSYEQYF. DNA for the CDR3: TGTGCCAGCAATAGAGCGGACTCCTACGAGCAGTACTTC.

V is TRBV7-9 and J is TRBJ2-7; 7 positions match TRBD1. The CDR3 has 15 residues. V shed 4 bases and J 3 bases; nucleotides not matched to a gene: 9. Germline V gene data show CDR1 as SEHNR and CDR2 as FQNEAQ (reference sequence). CDR3: CASSSQDRSIYEQYF. DNA of the CDR3: TGTGCCAGCAGCTCCCAGGACAGGAGCATCTACGAGCAGTACTTC.

The chain couples TRBV19 to TRBJ2-5, with D maybe TRBD2 (5 bases). Germline CDR1 and CDR2: LNHDA and SQIVND (reference sequence). V was shortened by 8 bases and J by 2 bases, with 12 bases between the two germline ends. This CDR3 region has 13 residues. Here the CDR3 reads CASRSGYQETQYF. CDR3 nucleotide sequence: TGTGCCAGTCGGTCGGGGTATCAAGAGACCCAGTACTTC.

This rearrangement joins TRBV6-1 to TRBJ1-2; D is perhaps TRBD1 (5 bases). The CDR3 extends over 14 amino acids. The germline V gene has CDR1 MNHNS and CDR2 SASEGT. V dropped 2 bases and J dropped 7 bases, with 14 bases sitting between them. This CDR3 reads CASSEWDVSGGYTF. Written as DNA, the CDR3 is TGTGCCAGCAGTGAATGGGACGTAAGTGGTGGCTACACCTTC.

V and J are TRBV15 and TRBJ1-1, with D uncertain. The CDR3 length is 11 residues. Trimming took 3 bases from V and 4 from J, leaving 3 bases between them. Germline CDR1 is LNHNV and CDR2 is YYDKDF (reference sequence). The CDR3 region has the DNA TGTGCCACCAGCAGTCTCACTGAAGCTTTCTTT. This sequence encodes CATSSLTEAFF.

The rearrangement links TRBV10-1 to TRBJ1-4; 7 bases line up with TRBD1. V was clipped by 0 bases and J by 10 bases; unmatched bases: 5. The CDR3 sequence is 14 residues long. From germline, CDR1 is WNHNN and CDR2 SYGVQD (reference sequence). In DNA form, the CDR3 reads TGCGCCAGCAGTGAGTCGAGGGGGCGGGGAAAACTGTTTTTT. This sequence encodes CASSESRGRGKLFF.

The chain is built from TRBV25-1 and TRBJ1-5; maybe TRBD1 (5 bases). The germline V and J ends were trimmed by 2 bases and 7 bases, with 9 bases remaining between them. The germline gives CDR1 MGHDK, CDR2 SYGVNS. The CDR3 spans 13 residues. CDR3 DNA: TGTGCCAGCAGTGAACAGGGCGTGCAGCCCCAGCATTTT. Its translation is CASSEQGVQPQHF.

CDR3 nucleotides: TGCGCCAGCAGCTTGGCCGGGCGAGCGGGGCCTTGGGAGACCCAGTACTTC. This encodes CASSLAGRAGPWETQYF. The rearrangement uses TRBV5-1 and TRBJ2-5; the match to TRBD2 covers 7 bases. The CDR3 contains 17 residues. Germline V gives CDR1 SGHRS, CDR2 YFSETQ. V shed 0 bases and J 5 bases; nucleotides not matched to a gene: 13.

The chain employs TRBV6-6 and TRBJ2-2, with 9 bases aligning to TRBD2. CDR3 size: 16 residues. With 0 bases clipped from V and 4 bases from J, the junction kept 3 bases outside the gene matches. From germline, CDR1 is MNHNY and CDR2 SVGAGI (reference sequence). The CDR3 spells CASSYSAGGSTGELFF. The CDR3 DNA reads as TGTGCCAGCAGTTACTCGGCGGGAGGGTCCACCGGGGAGCTGTTTTTT.

The V gene is TRBV30, the J gene TRBJ2-7; the D gene is possibly TRBD2 (7 bases). V was clipped by 1 base and J by 7 bases, with 14 bases between them. CDR1 is GTSNPN and CDR2 is SVGIG in the germline V gene (reference sequence). The CDR3 totals 13 residues. The CDR3 is CAWSETGRGEQYF. CDR3 bases: TGTGCCTGGAGTGAAACAGGGAGGGGAGAGCAGTACTTC.

The sample holds one count of this clone. This rearrangement joins TRBV6-1 to TRBJ1-1; 7 bases map to TRBD1. V lost 8 bases to trimming and J lost 5 bases; unmatched junction nucleotides: 14. This CDR3 comprises 15 residues. Germline loops: CDR1 MNHNS, CDR2 SASEGT. CDR3 loop: CASLGTATTRTEAFF. The CDR3 DNA is TGTGCCAGCTTAGGGACAGCGACAACTCGAACTGAAGCTTTCTTT.

The V and J genes are TRBV6-4 and TRBJ2-5; no definite D call. The CDR3 has 13 amino acids. V was cut by 5 bases and J by 2 bases, with 9 bases left in between. In germline, CDR1 is MRHNA, CDR2 SNTAGT. The CDR3, as DNA: TGTGCCAGCAGTAGGTCTATACAAGAGACCCAGTACTTC. Translating it yields CASSRSIQETQYF.

The CDR3 DNA reads as TGTGCCAGCAGCGTAGGGAAATCACCCCTCCACTTT. It codes for CASSVGKSPLHF. V usage is TRBV9 and J usage is TRBJ1-6; D unclear. V was trimmed by 0 bases and J by 10 bases, leaving 5 bases between them. The CDR3 is made up of 12 amino acids. Germline V gives CDR1 SGDLS, CDR2 YYNGEE.

This chain uses TRBV19 with TRBJ1-1; no firm D call. V dropped 3 bases and J dropped 5 bases, with 10 bases sitting between them. From germline, CDR1 is LNHDA and CDR2 SQIVND (reference sequence). The length of the CDR3 is 13 residues. The CDR3 loop reads CASSMTGRTEAFF. The CDR3 DNA sequence: TGTGCCAGTAGTATGACGGGTAGGACTGAAGCTTTCTTT.

This chain joins TRBV29-1 and TRBJ1-5, with no clear D. The CDR3 is made up of 12 amino acids. Germline CDR1 and CDR2: SQVTM and ANQGSEA. Trimming pared 6 bases from V and 5 bases from J, leaving 11 bases between. CDR3 DNA: TGCAGCGTCGGGGAGTGGGATCAGCCCCAGCATTTT. It specifies CSVGEWDQPQHF. Using reference TRBV29-1 and TRBJ1-5 for the parts outside the CDR3, the full variable domain is SAVISQKPSRDICQRGTSLTIQCQVDSQVTMMFWYRQQPGQSLTLIATANQGSEATYESGFVIDKFPISRPNLTFSTLTVSNMSPEDSSIYLCSVGEWDQPQHFGDGTRLSIL.

The chain links TRBV28 to TRBJ2-1; D is undetermined. This CDR3 is built from 13 residues. Trimming removed 2 bases at V and 5 bases at J, with 7 bases between. The germline CDR1 and CDR2 sequences are MDHEN and SYDVKM. CDR3 sequence: CASSLTLNNEQFF. DNA of the CDR3: TGTGCCAGCAGTTTAACACTTAACAATGAGCAGTTCTTC.

The rearrangement uses TRBV19 and TRBJ2-7; a possible D gene is TRBD1 (6 bases). Germline values: CDR1 LNHDA, CDR2 SQIVND (reference sequence). CDR3 length equals 13 residues. V lost 7 bases and J lost 7, with 17 bases in between. The CDR3 bases are TGTGCCAGTACCACGACAGGTCTGGGGGAGCAGTACTTC. Protein product: CASTTTGLGEQYF. Full variable domain (missing parts from reference TRBV19 and TRBJ2-7): DGGITQSPKYLFRKEGQNVTLSCEQNLNHDAMYWYRQDPGQGLRLIYYSQIVNDFQKGDIAEGYSVSREKKESFPLTVTSAQKNPTAFYLCASTTTGLGEQYFGPGTRLTVT.

V and J are TRBV27 and TRBJ2-7; 12 nucleotides align to TRBD2. This CDR3 is built from 16 residues. V trimming: 5 bases; J trimming: 4 bases; junction bases outside the gene matches: 9. The V gene's germline CDR1 is MNHEY and CDR2 SMNVEV (reference sequence). CDR3 amino acids: CASSPTGTSGLYEQYF. The CDR3 DNA reads TGTGCCAGCAGTCCAACCGGGACTAGCGGGTTGTACGAGCAGTACTTC.

This clone was picked up one time. This chain uses TRBV6-5 with TRBJ1-1; weak D call: TRBD1 (6 bases). This CDR3 is 13 amino acids long. Germline-derived CDR1 and CDR2 are MNHEY and SVGAGI. V dropped 5 bases and J dropped 4 bases, with 11 bases sitting between them. CDR3 residues: CASSPTGTTEAFF. CDR3 DNA: TGTGCCAGCAGTCCGACAGGAACCACTGAAGCTTTCTTT.

V usage is TRBV4-1 and J usage is TRBJ1-2; possible D gene TRBD1, 5 bases. There are 15 residues in the CDR3. Between the trimmed V and J ends, which lost 0 bases and 4 bases, there was a span of 12 bases. Germline loops: CDR1 MGHRA, CDR2 YSYEKL. CDR3 coding DNA: TGCGCCAGCAGCCAAGAGAGTCGACAGAGCTATGGCTACACCTTC. Translating gives CASSQESRQSYGYTF.

The chain joins TRBV5-5 to TRBJ1-1, with unresolved D. V was trimmed by 2 bases and J by 3 bases, leaving 8 bases between them. CDR1 is SGHKS and CDR2 is YYEKEE in the germline V gene (reference sequence). The length of the CDR3 is 13 residues. CDR3 protein: CASSFSGYTEAFF. For the CDR3, the DNA is TGTGCCAGCAGCTTCAGCGGGTACACTGAAGCTTTCTTT.

The chain combines TRBV12-5 with TRBJ1-5; weak D call: TRBD1 (5 bases). The CDR3 sequence is 14 residues long. The V gene lost 5 bases and the J gene lost 0 bases, with 8 bases spanning the gap. Germline CDR1 LGHNT, CDR2 FRNRAP. Here the CDR3 DNA reads TGTGCTAGTGGTATGGGGGGTAGCAATCAGCCCCAGCATTTT. Its protein is CASGMGGSNQPQHF.

The rearrangement joins TRBV6-4 to TRBJ2-1, with a tentative D call TRBD1 (6 bases). This CDR3 has 12 amino acids. Trimming took 6 bases from V and 7 from J, leaving 10 bases between them. Germline V gives CDR1 MRHNA, CDR2 SNTAGT. The CDR3 nucleotides are TGTGCCAGCAGCCCGGGACATAATGAGCAGTTCTTC. Its protein product is CASSPGHNEQFF.

CDR3 sequence: CASSLGPHPDYEQYF. In nucleotides, the CDR3 is TGTGCCAGCAGCCTGGGCCCTCACCCTGACTACGAGCAGTACTTC. The rearrangement joins TRBV13 to TRBJ2-5; D unclear. The J call is doubtful: the DNA matches TRBJ2-7 better. Germline-derived CDR1 and CDR2 are PRHDT and FYEKMQ (reference sequence). The CDR3 spans 15 residues.

V and J are TRBV7-6 and TRBJ2-1; D is undetermined. There are 15 residues in the CDR3. Germline V gives CDR1 SGHVS, CDR2 FNYEAQ. V was pared by 1 base and J by 2 bases, with 9 bases between. The CDR3 DNA is TGTGCCAGCAGCTTAGGCAACCTCCCCTACAATGAGCAGTTCTTC. Its protein is CASSLGNLPYNEQFF. Using reference TRBV7-6 and TRBJ2-1 for the parts outside the CDR3, the full variable domain is GAGVSQSPRYKVTKRGQDVALRCDPISGHVSLYWYRQALGQGPEFLTYFNYEAQQDKSGLPNDRFSAERPEGSISTLTIQRTEQRDSAMYRCASSLGNLPYNEQFFGPGTRLTVL.